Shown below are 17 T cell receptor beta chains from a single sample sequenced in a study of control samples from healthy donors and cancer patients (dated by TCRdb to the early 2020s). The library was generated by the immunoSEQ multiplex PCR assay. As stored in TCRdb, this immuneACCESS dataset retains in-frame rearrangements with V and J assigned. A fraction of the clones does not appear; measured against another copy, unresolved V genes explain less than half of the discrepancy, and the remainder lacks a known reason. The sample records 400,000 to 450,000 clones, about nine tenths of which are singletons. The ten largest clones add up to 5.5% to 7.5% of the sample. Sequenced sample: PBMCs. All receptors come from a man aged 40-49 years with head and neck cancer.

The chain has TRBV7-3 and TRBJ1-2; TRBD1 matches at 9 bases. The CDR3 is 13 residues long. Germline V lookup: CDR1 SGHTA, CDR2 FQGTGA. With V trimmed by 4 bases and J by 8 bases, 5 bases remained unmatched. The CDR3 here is CASSSRQGDGYTF. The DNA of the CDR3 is TGTGCCAGCAGCTCCCGACAGGGGGACGGCTACACCTTC. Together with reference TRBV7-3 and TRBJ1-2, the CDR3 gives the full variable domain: GAGVSQTPSNKVTEKGKYVELRCDPISGHTALYWYRQSLGQGPEFLIYFQGTGAADDSGLPNDRFFAVRPEGSVSTLKIQRTERGDSAVYLCASSSRQGDGYTFGSGTRLTVV.

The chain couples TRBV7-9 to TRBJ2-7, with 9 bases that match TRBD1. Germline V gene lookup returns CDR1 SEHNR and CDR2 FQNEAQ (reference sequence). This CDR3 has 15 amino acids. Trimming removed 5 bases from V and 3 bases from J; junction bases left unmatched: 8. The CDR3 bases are TGTGCCAGCAGCGGTCCGGGACAGGGATTCTACGAGCAGTACTTC. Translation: CASSGPGQGFYEQYF.

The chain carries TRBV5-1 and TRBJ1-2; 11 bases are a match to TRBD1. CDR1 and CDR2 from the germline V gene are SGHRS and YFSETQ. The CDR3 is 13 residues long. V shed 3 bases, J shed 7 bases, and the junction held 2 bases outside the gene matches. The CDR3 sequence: CASSSGTGGGYTF. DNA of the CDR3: TGCGCCAGCAGCTCAGGGACAGGGGGTGGCTACACCTTC.

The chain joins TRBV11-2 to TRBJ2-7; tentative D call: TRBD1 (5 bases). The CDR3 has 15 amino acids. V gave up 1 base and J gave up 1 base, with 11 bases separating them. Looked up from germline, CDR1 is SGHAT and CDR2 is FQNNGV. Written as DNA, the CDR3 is TGTGCCAGCAGCTTAGCCCAGGGAAGATCCTACGAGCAGTACTTC. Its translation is CASSLAQGRSYEQYF.

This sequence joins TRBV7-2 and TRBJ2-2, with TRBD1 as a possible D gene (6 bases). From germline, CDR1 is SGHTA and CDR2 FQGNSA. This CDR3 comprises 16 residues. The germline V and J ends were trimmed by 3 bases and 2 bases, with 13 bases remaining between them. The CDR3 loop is CASSFGTPYNTGELFF. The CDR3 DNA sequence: TGTGCCAGCAGCTTCGGGACACCTTATAACACCGGGGAGCTGTTTTTT.

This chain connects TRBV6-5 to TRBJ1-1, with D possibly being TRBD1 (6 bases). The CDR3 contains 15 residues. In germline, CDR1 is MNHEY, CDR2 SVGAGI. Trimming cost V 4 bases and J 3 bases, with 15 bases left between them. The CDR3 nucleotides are TGTGCCAGCAGTTCAAAGGGGGGTGGACACACTGAAGCTTTCTTT. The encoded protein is CASSSKGGGHTEAFF.

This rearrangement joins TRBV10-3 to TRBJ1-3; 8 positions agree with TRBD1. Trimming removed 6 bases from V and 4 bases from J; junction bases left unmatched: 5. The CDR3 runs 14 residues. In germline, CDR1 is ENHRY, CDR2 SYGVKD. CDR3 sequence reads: CAISHGQGGNTIYF. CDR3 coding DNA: TGTGCCATCAGCCATGGACAGGGAGGAAACACCATATATTTT.

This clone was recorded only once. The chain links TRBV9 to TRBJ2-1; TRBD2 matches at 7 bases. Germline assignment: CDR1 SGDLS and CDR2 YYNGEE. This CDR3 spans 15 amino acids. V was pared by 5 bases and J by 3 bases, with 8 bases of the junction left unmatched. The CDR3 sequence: CASSGRLADYNEQFF. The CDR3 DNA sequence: TGTGCCAGCAGTGGAAGACTAGCTGACTACAATGAGCAGTTCTTC.

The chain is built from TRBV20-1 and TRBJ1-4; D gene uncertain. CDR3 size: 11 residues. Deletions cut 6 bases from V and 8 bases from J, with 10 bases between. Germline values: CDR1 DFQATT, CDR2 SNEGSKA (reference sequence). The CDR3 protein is CSAHYGEKLFF. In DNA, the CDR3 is TGCAGTGCACACTATGGGGAAAAACTGTTTTTT.

The chain's CDR3 is CASSLIFNSPYNEQFF. CDR3 DNA: TGTGCCAGCAGTCTGATATTTAACTCCCCCTACAATGAGCAGTTCTTC. J is TRBJ2-1 and V is TRBV6-6; D is undetermined. V lost 5 bases, J lost 2 bases, and 16 bases lay in between. This CDR3 has 16 residues. CDR1 MNHNY and CDR2 SVGAGI come from the germline V gene (reference sequence).

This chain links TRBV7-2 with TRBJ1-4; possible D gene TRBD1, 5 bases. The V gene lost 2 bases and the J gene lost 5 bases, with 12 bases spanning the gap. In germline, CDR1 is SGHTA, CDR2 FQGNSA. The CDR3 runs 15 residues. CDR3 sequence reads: CASSLRGRENEKLFF. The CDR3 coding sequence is TGTGCCAGCAGCTTAAGGGGCAGGGAGAATGAAAAACTGTTTTTT.

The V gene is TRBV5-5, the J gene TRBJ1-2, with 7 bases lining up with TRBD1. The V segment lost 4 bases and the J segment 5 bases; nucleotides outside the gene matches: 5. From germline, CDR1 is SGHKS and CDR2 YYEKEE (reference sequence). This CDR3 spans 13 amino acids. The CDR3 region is CASSAGTEYGYTF. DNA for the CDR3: TGTGCCAGCAGCGCCGGGACAGAGTATGGCTACACCTTC.

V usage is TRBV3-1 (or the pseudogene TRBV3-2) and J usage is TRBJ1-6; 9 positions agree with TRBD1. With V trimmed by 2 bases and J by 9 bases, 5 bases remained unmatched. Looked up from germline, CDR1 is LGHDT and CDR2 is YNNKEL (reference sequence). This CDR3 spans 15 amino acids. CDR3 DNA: TGTGCCAGCAGCCAAACCGGACAGGGGCCTTCACCCCTCCACTTT. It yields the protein CASSQTGQGPSPLHF.

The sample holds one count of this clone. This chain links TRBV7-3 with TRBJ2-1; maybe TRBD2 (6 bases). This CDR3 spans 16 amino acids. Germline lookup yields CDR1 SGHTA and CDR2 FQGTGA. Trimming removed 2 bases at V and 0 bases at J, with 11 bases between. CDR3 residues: CASSLDPGGSYNEQFF. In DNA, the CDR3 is TGTGCCAGCAGCTTAGATCCCGGGGGCTCCTACAATGAGCAGTTCTTC. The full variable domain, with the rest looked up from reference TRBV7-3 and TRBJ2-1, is GAGVSQTPSNKVTEKGKYVELRCDPISGHTALYWYRQSLGQGPEFLIYFQGTGAADDSGLPNDRFFAVRPEGSVSTLKIQRTERGDSAVYLCASSLDPGGSYNEQFFGPGTRLTVL.

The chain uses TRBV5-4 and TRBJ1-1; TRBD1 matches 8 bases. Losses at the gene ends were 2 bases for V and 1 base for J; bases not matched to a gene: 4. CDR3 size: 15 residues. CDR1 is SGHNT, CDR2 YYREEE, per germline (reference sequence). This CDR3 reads CASSLAGTGNTEAFF. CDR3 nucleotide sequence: TGTGCCAGCAGCTTAGCCGGGACAGGGAACACTGAAGCTTTCTTT.

The CDR3 loop reads CASSLARTESPGKTGELFF. CDR3 in DNA: TGTGCCAGCAGCTTAGCCCGGACGGAGAGCCCGGGAAAAACCGGGGAGCTGTTTTTT. V usage is TRBV7-8 and J usage is TRBJ2-2; D is possibly TRBD2 (5 bases). The CDR3 loop spans 19 amino acids. Between the trimmed V and J ends, which lost 0 bases and 5 bases, there was a span of 22 bases. Germline lookup yields CDR1 SGHVS and CDR2 FQNEAQ.

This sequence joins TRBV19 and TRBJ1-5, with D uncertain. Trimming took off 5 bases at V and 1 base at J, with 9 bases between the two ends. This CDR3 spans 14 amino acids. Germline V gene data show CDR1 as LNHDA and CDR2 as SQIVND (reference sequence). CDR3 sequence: CASSRLGSNQPQHF. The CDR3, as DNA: TGTGCCAGTAGTCGGTTAGGGAGCAATCAGCCCCAGCATTTT.